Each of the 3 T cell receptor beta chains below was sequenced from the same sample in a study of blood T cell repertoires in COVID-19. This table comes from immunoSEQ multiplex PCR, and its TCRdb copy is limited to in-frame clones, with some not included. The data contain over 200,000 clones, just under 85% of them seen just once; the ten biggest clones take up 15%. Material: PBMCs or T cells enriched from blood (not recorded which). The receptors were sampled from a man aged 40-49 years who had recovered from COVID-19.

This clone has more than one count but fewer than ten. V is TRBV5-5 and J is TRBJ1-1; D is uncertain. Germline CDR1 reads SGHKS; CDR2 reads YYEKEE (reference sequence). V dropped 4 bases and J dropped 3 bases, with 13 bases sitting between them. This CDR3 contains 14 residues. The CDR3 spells CASSPLEADTEAFF. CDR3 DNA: TGTGCCAGCAGCCCGCTCGAGGCCGACACTGAAGCTTTCTTT.

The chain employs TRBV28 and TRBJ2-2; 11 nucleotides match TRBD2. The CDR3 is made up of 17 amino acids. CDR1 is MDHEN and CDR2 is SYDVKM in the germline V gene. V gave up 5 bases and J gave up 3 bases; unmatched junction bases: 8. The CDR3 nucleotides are TGTGCCAGCAGTAATATACGGACTAGCGGGTACACCGGGGAGCTGTTTTTT. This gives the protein CASSNIRTSGYTGELFF. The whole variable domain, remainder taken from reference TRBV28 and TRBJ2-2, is DVKVTQSSRYLVKRTGEKVFLECVQDMDHENMFWYRQDPGLGLRLIYFSYDVKMKEKGDIPEGYSVSREKKERFSLILESASTNQTSMYLCASSNIRTSGYTGELFFGEGSRLTVL.

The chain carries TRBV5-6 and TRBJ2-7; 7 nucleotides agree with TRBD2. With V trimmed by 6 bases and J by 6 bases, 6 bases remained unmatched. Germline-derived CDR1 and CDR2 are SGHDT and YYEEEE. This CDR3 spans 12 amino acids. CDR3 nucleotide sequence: TGTGCCAGCACCGTCGGGGGGAGCGAGCAGTACTTC. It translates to CASTVGGSEQYF. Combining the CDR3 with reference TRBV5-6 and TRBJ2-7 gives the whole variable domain DAGVTQSPTHLIKTRGQQVTLRCSPKSGHDTVSWYQQALGQGPQFIFQYYEEEERQRGNFPDRFSGHQFPNYSSELNVNALLLGDSALYLCASTVGGSEQYFGPGTRLTVT.